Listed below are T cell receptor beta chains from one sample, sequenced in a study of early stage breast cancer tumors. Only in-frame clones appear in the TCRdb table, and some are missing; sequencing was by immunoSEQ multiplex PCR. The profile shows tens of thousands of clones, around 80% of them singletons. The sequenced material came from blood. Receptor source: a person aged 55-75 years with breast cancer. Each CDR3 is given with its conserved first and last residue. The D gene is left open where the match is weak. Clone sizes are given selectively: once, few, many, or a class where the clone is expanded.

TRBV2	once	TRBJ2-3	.	TGTGCCAGCAGCGCCGGGACCGAGGTACTATCTACAGATACGCAGTATTTT	CASSAGTEVLSTDTQYF
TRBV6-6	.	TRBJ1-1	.	TGTGCCAGCATCCGGGGGAACACTGAAGCTTTCTTT	CASIRGNTEAFF
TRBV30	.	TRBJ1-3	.	TGTGCCTGGAGTCCCTTAATGACATCTGGAAACACCATATATTTT	CAWSPLMTSGNTIYF
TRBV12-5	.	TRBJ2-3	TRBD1	TGTGCTAGTGTATCCGGGACAGGGATCGATACGCAGTATTTT	CASVSGTGIDTQYF
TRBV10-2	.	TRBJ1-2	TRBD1	TGCGCCAGCAGTGGTACCGGGACAGGGACCAACTATGGCTACACCTTC	CASSGTGTGTNYGYTF
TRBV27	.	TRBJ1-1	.	TGTGCCAGCAGTCCCGGGGGCAGACCAAACACTGAAGCTTTCTTT	CASSPGGRPNTEAFF
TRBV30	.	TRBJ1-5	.	TGTGCCTGGAGCCGGGGGGGGGCAGGACAGCCCCAGCATTTT	CAWSRGGAGQPQHF
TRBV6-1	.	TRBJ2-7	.	TGTGCCAGCGGGATGAGGGAAGTGACGGCCTACGAGCAGTACTTC	CASGMREVTAYEQYF
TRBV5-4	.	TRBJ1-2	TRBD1	TGTGCCAGCAGCGATACCGACAGGGGGCGCCGCTATGGCTACACCTTC	CASSDTDRGRRYGYTF
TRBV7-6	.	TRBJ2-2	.	TGTGCCAGCAGCTCAACCCGCACCGGGGAGCTGTTTTTT	CASSSTRTGELFF
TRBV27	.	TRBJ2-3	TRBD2	TGTGCCAGCAGCCAGGGGTTAGCGGGGGCCACAGATACGCAGTATTTT	CASSQGLAGATDTQYF
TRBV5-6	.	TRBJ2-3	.	TGTGCCAGCAGCTTGTACCGCCAGGGTGGTTATACAGATACGCAGTATTTT	CASSLYRQGGYTDTQYF
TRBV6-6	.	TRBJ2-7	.	TGTGCCAGCAGTTACGGGTTGGCTTACGAGCAGTACTTC	CASSYGLAYEQYF
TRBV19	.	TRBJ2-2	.	TGTGCCAGCGAAGGGACCCAACACACCGGGGAGCTGTTTTTT	CASEGTQHTGELFF
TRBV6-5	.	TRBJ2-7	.	TGTGCCGCGGGGGAGCAGTACTTC	CAAGEQYF
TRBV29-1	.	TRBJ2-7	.	TGCAGCGTTGAAGATAGCCGCTCCGGCTACGAGCAGTACTTC	CSVEDSRSGYEQYF